The 3 T cell receptor beta chains given below trace back to one sample, sequenced in a study of beta chain features in type 1 diabetes. The authors reverse transcribed all of the isolated RNA, so sequencing captured expressed TCRB transcripts. Clones were sequenced by immunoSEQ multiplex PCR, and TCRdb holds only the in-frame ones, with some missing. The table records approximately 250,000 clones, over 8.5% of them present only once. Material for sequencing was naive CD4+ T cells from blood. These receptors originate from a woman in her late teens or twenties in good health.

The rearrangement links TRBV30 to TRBJ1-2; 10 bases match TRBD1. Trimming took 3 bases from V and 9 from J; bases not matched to a gene: 10. Germline lookup yields CDR1 GTSNPN and CDR2 SVGIG (reference sequence). The length of the CDR3 is 14 residues. The chain's CDR3 is CAWRNRDRGISYTF. The DNA for the CDR3 is TGTGCCTGGAGGAACCGGGACAGGGGCATTAGCTACACCTTC.

This clone was seen more than once but under ten times. CDR3 region: CAWGLVGDYGYTF. The CDR3 coding sequence is TGTGCCTGGGGGCTAGTGGGAGACTATGGCTACACCTTC. The chain joins TRBV30 to TRBJ1-2; the D is unclear. Trimming removed 5 bases at V and 3 bases at J, with 13 bases between. CDR1 is GTSNPN and CDR2 is SVGIG in the germline V gene (reference sequence). This CDR3 spans 13 amino acids. Together with reference TRBV30 and TRBJ1-2, the CDR3 gives the full variable domain: SQTIHQWPATLVQPVGSPLSLECTVEGTSNPNLYWYRQAAGRGLQLLFYSVGIGQISSEVPQNLSASRPQDRQFILSSKKLLLSDSGFYLCAWGLVGDYGYTFGSGTRLTVV.

The V gene is TRBV11-1, the J gene TRBJ2-1; the match to TRBD2 covers 10 bases. The length of the CDR3 is 17 residues. J gave up 4 bases and V 0 bases, and 6 bases lay outside the gene matches. Per germline, CDR1 SGHAT and CDR2 FQDESV (reference sequence). The CDR3 sequence is CASSLAINSGRYNEQFF. The CDR3 nucleotides read TGTGCCAGCAGCTTAGCAATAAATAGCGGGAGGTACAATGAGCAGTTCTTC.